This TCR beta chain was observed in a study of CD8+CD57+ T cells in acquired aplastic anemia. For the study at large: Recorded DNA amounts for sorted CD4+ and CD8+ cells had an average of roughly 3.4 ug.

Study-level findings and limits: Controls did not differ significantly from patients in CD8+ Simpson's diversity.

This clonotype has a count of ten or more. Its antigen is undetermined. TCR beta VDJ and CDR3 profiling used genomic DNA as template. MiXCR was run by TCRdb on the reads, yielding one entry per CDR3 protein. The sample has around 400,000 distinct CDR3 sequences, 65% to 75% seen once. This CDR3 has 15 residues. V was pared by 2 bases and J by 3 bases, with 12 bases between. The germline gives CDR1 SGHRS, CDR2 YFSETQ. The chain carries TRBV5-1 and TRBJ1-3; the D is unclear. The sample comprised sorted CD4+, CD8+, or CD8+CD57+ T cells (not recorded which) from PBMCs. The source of this sequence is a human donor in good health, serving as a control. The DNA for the CDR3 is TGCGCCAGCAGCTTAAGTGGGATCATTGGAAACACCATATATTTT. It translates to CASSLSGIIGNTIYF.